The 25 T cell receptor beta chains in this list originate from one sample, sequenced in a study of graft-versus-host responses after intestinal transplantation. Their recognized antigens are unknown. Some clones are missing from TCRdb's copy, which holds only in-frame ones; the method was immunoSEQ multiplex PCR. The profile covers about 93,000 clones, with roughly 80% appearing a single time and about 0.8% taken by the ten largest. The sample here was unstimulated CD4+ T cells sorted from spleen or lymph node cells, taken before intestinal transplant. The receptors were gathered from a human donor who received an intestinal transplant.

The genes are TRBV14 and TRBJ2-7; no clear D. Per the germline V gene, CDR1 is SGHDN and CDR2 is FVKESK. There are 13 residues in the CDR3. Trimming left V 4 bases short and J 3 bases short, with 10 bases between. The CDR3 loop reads CASSRRKYYEQYF. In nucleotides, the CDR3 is TGTGCCAGCAGCCGGCGGAAGTACTACGAGCAGTACTTC.

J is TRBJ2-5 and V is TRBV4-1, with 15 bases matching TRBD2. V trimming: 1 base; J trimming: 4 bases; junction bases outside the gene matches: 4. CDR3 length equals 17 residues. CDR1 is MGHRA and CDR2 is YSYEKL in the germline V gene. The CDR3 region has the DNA TGCGCCAGCAGCCAAGGGACTAGCGGGAGGGCCGGAGAGACCCAGTACTTC. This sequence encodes CASSQGTSGRAGETQYF.

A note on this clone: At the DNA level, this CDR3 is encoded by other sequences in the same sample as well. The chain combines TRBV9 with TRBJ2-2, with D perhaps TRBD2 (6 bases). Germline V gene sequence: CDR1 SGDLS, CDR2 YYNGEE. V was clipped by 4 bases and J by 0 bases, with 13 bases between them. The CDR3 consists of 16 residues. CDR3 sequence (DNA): TGTGCCAGCAGCAAAATAGCGGACCCGAACACCGGGGAGCTGTTTTTT. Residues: CASSKIADPNTGELFF.

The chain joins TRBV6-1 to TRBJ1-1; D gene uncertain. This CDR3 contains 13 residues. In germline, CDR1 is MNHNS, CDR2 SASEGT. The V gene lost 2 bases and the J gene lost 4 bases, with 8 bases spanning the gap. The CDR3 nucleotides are TGTGCCAGCAGTGAACCCCGGGTCACTGAAGCTTTCTTT. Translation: CASSEPRVTEAFF.

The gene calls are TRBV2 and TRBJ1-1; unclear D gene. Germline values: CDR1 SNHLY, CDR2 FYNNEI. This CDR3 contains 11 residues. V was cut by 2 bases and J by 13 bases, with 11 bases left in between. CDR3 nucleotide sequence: TGTGCCAGCAGTGAATTCCGGGGTGGTTTCTTT. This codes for CASSEFRGGFF.

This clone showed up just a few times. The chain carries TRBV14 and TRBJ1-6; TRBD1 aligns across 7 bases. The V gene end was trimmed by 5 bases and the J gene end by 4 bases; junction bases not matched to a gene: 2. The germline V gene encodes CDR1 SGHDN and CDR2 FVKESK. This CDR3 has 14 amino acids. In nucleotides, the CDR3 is TGTGCCAGCAGCAGGGGACAGTATAATTCACCCCTCCACTTT. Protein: CASSRGQYNSPLHF.

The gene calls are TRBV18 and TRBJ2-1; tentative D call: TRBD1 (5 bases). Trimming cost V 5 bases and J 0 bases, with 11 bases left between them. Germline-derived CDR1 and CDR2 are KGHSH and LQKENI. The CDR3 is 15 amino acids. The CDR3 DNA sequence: TGTGCCAGCTCAGACAGTCTCAGCTCCTACAATGAGCAGTTCTTC. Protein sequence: CASSDSLSSYNEQFF.

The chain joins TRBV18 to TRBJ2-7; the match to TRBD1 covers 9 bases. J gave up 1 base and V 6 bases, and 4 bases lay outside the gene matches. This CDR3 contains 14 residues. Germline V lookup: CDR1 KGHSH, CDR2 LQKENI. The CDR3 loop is CASSSGTGSYEQYF. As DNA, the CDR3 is TGTGCCAGCTCGTCCGGGACAGGGTCCTACGAGCAGTACTTC.

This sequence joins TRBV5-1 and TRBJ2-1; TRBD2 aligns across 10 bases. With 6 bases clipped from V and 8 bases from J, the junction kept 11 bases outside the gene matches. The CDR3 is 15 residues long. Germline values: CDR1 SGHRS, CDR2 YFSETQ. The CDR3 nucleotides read TGCGCCAGCACTTATCTAGCGGGAGCGAGCGATGAGCAGTTCTTC. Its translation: CASTYLAGASDEQFF.

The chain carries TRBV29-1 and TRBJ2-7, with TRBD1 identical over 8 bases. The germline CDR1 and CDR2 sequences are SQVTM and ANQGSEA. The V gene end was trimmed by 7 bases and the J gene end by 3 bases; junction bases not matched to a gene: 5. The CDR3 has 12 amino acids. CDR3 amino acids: CSAGQGDYEQYF. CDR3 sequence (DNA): TGCAGCGCTGGACAGGGTGACTACGAGCAGTACTTC.

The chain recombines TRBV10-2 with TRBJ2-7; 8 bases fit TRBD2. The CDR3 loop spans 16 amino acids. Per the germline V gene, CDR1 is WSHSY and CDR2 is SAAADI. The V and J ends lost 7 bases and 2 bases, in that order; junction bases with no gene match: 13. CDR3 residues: CASNPGLARGTYEQYF. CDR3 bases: TGCGCCAGCAACCCCGGACTAGCAAGGGGCACCTACGAGCAGTACTTC.

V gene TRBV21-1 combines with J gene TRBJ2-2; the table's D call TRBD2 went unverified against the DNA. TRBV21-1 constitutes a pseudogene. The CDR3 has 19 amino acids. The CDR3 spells CASGSGIAGQLSNTGELFF. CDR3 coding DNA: TGTGCCAGCGGTAGTGGGATAGCGGGCCAACTTTCGAACACCGGGGAGCTGTTTTTT.

The CDR3 DNA reads TGTGCCAGCCGTCTCTCCTACGAGCAGTACTTC. As protein: CASRLSYEQYF. V gene TRBV7-2 combines with J gene TRBJ2-7; no clear D. This CDR3 is 11 amino acids long. Germline CDR1 and CDR2: SGHTA and FQGNSA. The V and J ends lost 8 bases and 0 bases respectively, with 5 bases between them.

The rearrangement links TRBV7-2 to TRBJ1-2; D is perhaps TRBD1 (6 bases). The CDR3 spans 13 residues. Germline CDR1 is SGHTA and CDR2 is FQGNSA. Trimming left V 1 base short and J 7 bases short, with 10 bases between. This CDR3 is CASSLGTVGGYTF. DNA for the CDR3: TGTGCCAGCAGCTTAGGGACAGTAGGTGGCTACACCTTC.

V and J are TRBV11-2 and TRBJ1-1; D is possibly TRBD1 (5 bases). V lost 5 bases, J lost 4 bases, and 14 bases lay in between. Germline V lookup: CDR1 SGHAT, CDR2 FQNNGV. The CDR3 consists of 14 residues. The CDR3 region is CASSTIRGGTEAFF. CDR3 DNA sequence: TGTGCCAGCAGCACTATTAGGGGTGGCACTGAAGCTTTCTTT.

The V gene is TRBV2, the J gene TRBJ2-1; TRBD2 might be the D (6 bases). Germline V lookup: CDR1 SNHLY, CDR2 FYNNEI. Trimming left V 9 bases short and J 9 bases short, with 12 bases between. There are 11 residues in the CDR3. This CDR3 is CARQEGTEQFF. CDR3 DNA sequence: TGTGCCAGACAGGAGGGTACTGAGCAGTTCTTC. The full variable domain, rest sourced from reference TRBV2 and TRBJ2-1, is EPEVTQTPSHQVTQMGQEVILRCVPISNHLYFYWYRQILGQKVEFLVSFYNNEISEKSEIFDDQFSVERPDGSNFTLKIRSTKLEDSAMYFCARQEGTEQFFGPGTRLTVL.

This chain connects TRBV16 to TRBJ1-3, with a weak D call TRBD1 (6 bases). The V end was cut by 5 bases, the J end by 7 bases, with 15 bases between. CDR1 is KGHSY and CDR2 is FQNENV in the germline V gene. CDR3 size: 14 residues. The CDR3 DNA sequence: TGTGCCAGCAGCATACAGGGATACGGTAACACCATATATTTT. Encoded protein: CASSIQGYGNTIYF.

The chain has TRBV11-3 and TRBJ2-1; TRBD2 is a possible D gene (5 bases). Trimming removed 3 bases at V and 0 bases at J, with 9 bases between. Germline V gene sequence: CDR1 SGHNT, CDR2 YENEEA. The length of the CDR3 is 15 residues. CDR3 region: CASSFITSSYNEQFF. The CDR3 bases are TGTGCCAGCAGCTTTATCACTAGCTCCTACAATGAGCAGTTCTTC.

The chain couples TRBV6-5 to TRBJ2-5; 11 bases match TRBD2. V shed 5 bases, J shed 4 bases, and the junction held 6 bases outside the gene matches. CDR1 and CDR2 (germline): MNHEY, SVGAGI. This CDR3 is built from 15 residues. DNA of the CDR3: TGTGCCAGCAGTATTAGCGGGGGGGCTTCAGAGACCCAGTACTTC. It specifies CASSISGGASETQYF.

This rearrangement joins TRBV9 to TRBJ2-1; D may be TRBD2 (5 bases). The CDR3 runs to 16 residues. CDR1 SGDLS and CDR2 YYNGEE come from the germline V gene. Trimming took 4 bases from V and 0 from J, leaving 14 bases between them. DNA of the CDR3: TGTGCCAGCAGCCCCGGATCTAGCCCCTCCTACAATGAGCAGTTCTTC. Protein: CASSPGSSPSYNEQFF.

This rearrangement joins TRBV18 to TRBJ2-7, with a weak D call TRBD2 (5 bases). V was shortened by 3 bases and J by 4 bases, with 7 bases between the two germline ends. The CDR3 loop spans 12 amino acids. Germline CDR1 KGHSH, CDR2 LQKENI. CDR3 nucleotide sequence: TGTGCCAGCTCACCTGGAGGTTACGAGCAGTACTTC. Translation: CASSPGGYEQYF.

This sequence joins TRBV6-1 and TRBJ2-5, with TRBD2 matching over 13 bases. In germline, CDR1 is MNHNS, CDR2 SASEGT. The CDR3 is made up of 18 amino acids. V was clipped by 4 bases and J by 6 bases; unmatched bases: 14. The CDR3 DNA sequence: TGTGCCAGCAGTGGTTGGACTAGCGGGAGTGGGGTCGGGAAGACCCAGTACTTC. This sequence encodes CASSGWTSGSGVGKTQYF.

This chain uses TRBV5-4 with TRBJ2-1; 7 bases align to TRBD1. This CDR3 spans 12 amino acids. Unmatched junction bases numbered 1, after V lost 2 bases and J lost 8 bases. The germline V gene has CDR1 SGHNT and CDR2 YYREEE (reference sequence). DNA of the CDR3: TGTGCCAGCAGCTTCGACAGGGATGAGCAGTTCTTC. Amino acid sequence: CASSFDRDEQFF.

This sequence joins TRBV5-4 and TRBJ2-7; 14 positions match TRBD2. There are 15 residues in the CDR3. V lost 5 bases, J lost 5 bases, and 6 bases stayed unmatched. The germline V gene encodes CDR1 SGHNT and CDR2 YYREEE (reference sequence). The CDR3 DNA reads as TGTGCCAGCAGATCCGGGACTAGCGGGAGCAACGAGCAGTACTTC. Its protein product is CASRSGTSGSNEQYF.

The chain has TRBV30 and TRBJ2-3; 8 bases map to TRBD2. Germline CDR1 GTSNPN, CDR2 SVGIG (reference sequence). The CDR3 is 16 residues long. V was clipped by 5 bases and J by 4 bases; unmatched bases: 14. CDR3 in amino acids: CAWARGRTSKADTQYF. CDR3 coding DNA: TGTGCCTGGGCAAGGGGCCGGACTAGCAAGGCAGATACGCAGTATTTT.